This entry features one T cell receptor beta chain sequence. Its target is not known. Primers used in a second PCR of roughly 7 to 12 cycles were a sample-barcoded 5' primer and a J-beta primer mix. TCRdb called the 5' RACE reads again in MiXCR, with one record for every CDR3 protein. The sample records more than 500,000 distinct CDR3 sequences, about 28% being singletons. The CDR3 consists of 14 residues. Per the germline V gene, CDR1 is SEHNR and CDR2 is FQNEAQ (reference sequence). V shed 4 bases, J shed 5 bases, and the junction held 7 bases outside the gene matches. This record belongs to a study of blood T cells in healthy people across ages. General study results and limits: More naive CD4+ cells and higher diversity were found in long-lived than in aged donors. No conclusive comparison of naive versus antigen-experienced cells was possible with unsorted PBMCs.

These sequences were also reported in another study, on T cells of mothers and their children.

The sample consisted of blood. The receptor comes from a boy between 2 and 10 years old in good health. J is TRBJ1-1 and V is TRBV7-9, with 7 bases that match TRBD1. CDR3 amino acids: CASSSGQRGTEAFF. The CDR3 DNA sequence: TGTGCCAGCAGCTCGGGACAGAGGGGGACTGAAGCTTTCTTT.